One T cell receptor beta chain is described in this entry. The data belong to a study of blood T cell repertoires in COVID-19. In the source study's methods: By means of reference gene primer amplification, nucleated cell counts were estimated. Here immunoSEQ multiplex PCR was the method, and the copy in TCRdb shows in-frame clones only, minus some. V, J and clone size are taken as reported in that table, and D and trimming were inferred from the DNA itself. This sample has some 100,000 clones, with 90% found just once. The clonotype was recovered from a human donor with active COVID-19. The donor label of this sample is uncertain. What was sequenced was peripheral blood.

The CDR3 loop is CSASFLAATGGGYTF. The CDR3 coding sequence is TGCAGTGCTAGTTTCCTTGCCGCGACAGGGGGTGGCTACACCTTC. The gene calls are TRBV20-1 and TRBJ1-2; 9 nucleotides line up with TRBD1. Germline V lookup: CDR1 DFQATT, CDR2 SNEGSKA (reference sequence). This CDR3 spans 15 amino acids. V gave up 3 bases and J gave up 7 bases; unmatched junction bases: 12.